Listed below are T cell receptor beta chains from one sample, sequenced in a study of cytomegalovirus exposure and HLA in healthy donors. Some clones are missing from TCRdb's copy, which holds only in-frame ones; the method was immunoSEQ multiplex PCR. The sample lists roughly 170,000 clones; 65% to 85% were seen once. Sequenced sample: PBMCs. These receptors originate from a woman aged 18-35 years in good health and CMV-seropositive. Both conserved end residues are part of each CDR3. A D gene is named only where the DNA matches it firmly. The listing skips clone size in some rows; elsewhere it reads once, few, many or a size class.

clone size: NA
CDR3 length: 13
D gene: NA
J gene: TRBJ2-1
V gene: TRBV11-2
CDR3 DNA: TGTGCCAGCGGGCGCGGAGGAGGGAATGAGCAGTTCTTC
CDR3 protein: CASGRGGGNEQFF

clone size: NA
CDR3 length: 15
D gene: NA
J gene: TRBJ2-7
V gene: TRBV6-5
CDR3 DNA: TGTGCCAGCAGTTATGATTCGACAATTACCTACGAGCAGTACTTC
CDR3 protein: CASSYDSTITYEQYF

clone size: NA
CDR3 length: 15
D gene: NA
J gene: TRBJ2-5
V gene: TRBV7-7
CDR3 DNA: TGTGCCAGCAGCTTGGCGAAGGGACTCCAAGAGACCCAGTACTTC
CDR3 protein: CASSLAKGLQETQYF

clone size: NA
CDR3 length: 12
D gene: NA
J gene: TRBJ2-5
V gene: TRBV10-1
CDR3 DNA: TGCGCCAGCAGTGTTACAGGGAGGGCCCAGTACTTC
CDR3 protein: CASSVTGRAQYF

clone size: NA
CDR3 length: 13
D gene: TRBD2
J gene: TRBJ2-1
V gene: TRBV5-6
CDR3 DNA: TGTGCCAGTACGACTAGCGGGGTCCATGAGCAGTTCTTC
CDR3 protein: CASTTSGVHEQFF

clone size: NA
CDR3 length: 16
D gene: NA
J gene: TRBJ2-7
V gene: TRBV1
CDR3 DNA: TGCACCAGCAGCCAAGATAAGGAGGACGGTGCCTACGAGCAGTACTTC
CDR3 protein: CTSSQDKEDGAYEQYF

clone size: NA
CDR3 length: 15
D gene: TRBD1
J gene: TRBJ2-7
V gene: TRBV6-6
CDR3 DNA: TGTGCCAGCAGTCACAGGGGAGTAGCATCCTACGAGCAGTACTTC
CDR3 protein: CASSHRGVASYEQYF

clone size: NA
CDR3 length: 16
D gene: TRBD1
J gene: TRBJ2-7
V gene: TRBV7-6
CDR3 DNA: TGTGCCAGCAGCCTAGGGACCGGGACAGGGAGCTACGAGCAGTACTTC
CDR3 protein: CASSLGTGTGSYEQYF

clone size: once
CDR3 length: 13
D gene: NA
J gene: TRBJ1-2
V gene: TRBV5-1
CDR3 DNA: TGCGCCAGCAGCTCGGGGGGGAGCTATGGCTACACCTTC
CDR3 protein: CASSSGGSYGYTF

clone size: NA
CDR3 length: 15
D gene: NA
J gene: TRBJ1-5
V gene: TRBV6-6
CDR3 DNA: TGTGCCAGCAGTGTTACAGGGATGATCAATCAGCCCCAGCATTTT
CDR3 protein: CASSVTGMINQPQHF

clone size: NA
CDR3 length: 13
D gene: NA
J gene: TRBJ1-4
V gene: TRBV27
CDR3 DNA: TGTGCCAGCTCTCACAGGAGTAATGAAAAACTGTTTTTT
CDR3 protein: CASSHRSNEKLFF

clone size: NA
CDR3 length: 14
D gene: NA
J gene: TRBJ1-5
V gene: TRBV5-4
CDR3 DNA: TGTGCCAGCAGCTTGTCGGGGGGCGGTCAGCCCCAGCATTTT
CDR3 protein: CASSLSGGGQPQHF

clone size: NA
CDR3 length: 15
D gene: NA
J gene: TRBJ2-1
V gene: TRBV7-8
CDR3 DNA: TGTGCCAGCAGCTTAACTAGGTCCGTCAACAATGAGCAGTTCTTC
CDR3 protein: CASSLTRSVNNEQFF

clone size: NA
CDR3 length: 17
D gene: TRBD2
J gene: TRBJ2-2
V gene: TRBV5-6
CDR3 DNA: TGTGCCAGCAGCTTGGGGGGCCAGCGGGGAGGGCCCGGGGAGCTGTTTTTT
CDR3 protein: CASSLGGQRGGPGELFF

clone size: NA
CDR3 length: 14
D gene: NA
J gene: TRBJ2-1
V gene: TRBV29-1
CDR3 DNA: TGCAGCGTCACAGGGAAAGGGATGGTCAATGAGCAGTTCTTC
CDR3 protein: CSVTGKGMVNEQFF

clone size: NA
CDR3 length: 13
D gene: NA
J gene: TRBJ2-5
V gene: TRBV2
CDR3 DNA: TGTGCCAGCACTCGGGATTTCCAAGAGACCCAGTACTTC
CDR3 protein: CASTRDFQETQYF

clone size: NA
CDR3 length: 13
D gene: NA
J gene: TRBJ2-7
V gene: TRBV19
CDR3 DNA: TGTGCCAGTAGTCCCACTCTGGGGGCCGAGCAGTACTTC
CDR3 protein: CASSPTLGAEQYF

clone size: NA
CDR3 length: 15
D gene: NA
J gene: TRBJ1-3
V gene: TRBV2
CDR3 DNA: TGTGCCAGCATGGGGGGGCTTTCCTCTGGAAACACCATATATTTT
CDR3 protein: CASMGGLSSGNTIYF

clone size: NA
CDR3 length: 15
D gene: NA
J gene: TRBJ1-5
V gene: TRBV27
CDR3 DNA: TGTGCCAGCAGTACCCGCAGGGGCCTCAATCAGCCCCAGCATTTT
CDR3 protein: CASSTRRGLNQPQHF

clone size: NA
CDR3 length: 14
D gene: TRBD1
J gene: TRBJ2-7
V gene: TRBV2
CDR3 DNA: TGTGCCAGCAGTGAAGGGGCAGGGGGCTATGAGCAGTACTTC
CDR3 protein: CASSEGAGGYEQYF

clone size: few
CDR3 length: 15
D gene: NA
J gene: TRBJ2-1
V gene: TRBV18
CDR3 DNA: TGTGCCAGCTCACCACGGGCAGACTCCTACAATGAGCAGTTCTTC
CDR3 protein: CASSPRADSYNEQFF

clone size: NA
CDR3 length: 12
D gene: NA
J gene: TRBJ2-7
V gene: TRBV6-1
CDR3 DNA: TGCACCCTGGGGCTTTTAGGCTACGAGCAGTACTTC
CDR3 protein: CTLGLLGYEQYF

clone size: NA
CDR3 length: 11
D gene: NA
J gene: TRBJ2-3
V gene: TRBV6-6
CDR3 DNA: TGTGCCAGCTCCCGGGACGGGGGGCAGTATTTT
CDR3 protein: CASSRDGGQYF

clone size: NA
CDR3 length: 19
D gene: TRBD2
J gene: TRBJ2-1
V gene: TRBV4-1
CDR3 DNA: TGCGCCAGCAGCCAAGAATTAGCGGGGGCCCCACCCTCCTACAATGAGCAGTTCTTC
CDR3 protein: CASSQELAGAPPSYNEQFF

clone size: NA
CDR3 length: 14
D gene: TRBD2
J gene: TRBJ2-1
V gene: TRBV9
CDR3 DNA: TGTGCCAGCAGTCTAGCGGGGGACAACAATGAGCAGTTCTTC
CDR3 protein: CASSLAGDNNEQFF

clone size: NA
CDR3 length: 17
D gene: NA
J gene: TRBJ1-6
V gene: TRBV18
CDR3 DNA: TGTGCCAGCTCACCTCGCCAACTAAGCTCCTATAATTCACCCCTCCACTTT
CDR3 protein: CASSPRQLSSYNSPLHF